One T cell receptor (beta chain) is described in this entry. Its antigen remains unknown. The sample belongs to a study of post-analysis software for immune sequencing data. About the study: Progressive-relapsing, secondary progressive and relapsing-remitting multiple sclerosis were among the disease courses included. Study findings and constraints: Roughly five TRBV segments occurring more often in patients than controls included TRBV5-6, TRBV5-1 and TRBV20-1. Multiple sclerosis was associated with a significant reduction in normalized Chao1 diversity relative to controls. F measure clustering grouped samples strongly by preparation batch.

TCR beta libraries were prepared from cDNA with unique molecular identifiers. TCRdb re-analysed the PCR reads in MiXCR, keeping a single row per CDR3 protein. The profile covers about 540,000 distinct CDR3 sequences, with around 34% appearing a single time and approximately 6% taken by the ten largest. The CDR3 runs 16 residues. CDR1 and CDR2 (germline): SGHRS, YFSETQ. The junction had 15 bases not matched to a gene; V was cut back by 5 bases and J by 5 bases. Sequencing was carried out using blood. The chain uses TRBV5-1 and TRBJ1-1; TRBD1 aligns across 7 bases. This clonotype was obtained from a girl aged 2-17 years with multiple sclerosis. The CDR3 nucleotides read TGCGCCAGCAGATTATCCCCTCTTTCAGGGGGAACTGAAGCTTTCTTT. Translating gives CASRLSPLSGGTEAFF.